Sequencing of this T cell receptor (beta chain) was carried out in a study of cytomegalovirus exposure and HLA in healthy donors. Findings and limits, study-wide: Per published reports, the classifier diagnosed cytomegalovirus status with high specificity and sensitivity.

Details on this clone: The antigen is unknown.

Trimming pared 6 bases from V and 0 bases from J, leaving 9 bases between. This CDR3 is built from 13 residues. Germline CDR1 MNHEY, CDR2 SMNVEV (reference sequence). A multiplex PCR was run with 60 Vbeta primers and 13 Jbeta primers. Authors' data handling: In a later analysis, around 87 million unique TCR beta chains included roughly 11 million shared by two or more donors. Clones were read by immunoSEQ multiplex PCR, and TCRdb kept only the in-frame ones, dropping some. V, J and clone size were drawn from that table, and D and trimming were deduced from the DNA. The table lists some 40,000 clones. The sample consisted of PBMCs. The source of this sequence is a human donor in good health. The V call is TRBV27, the J call TRBJ2-7; D may be TRBD2 (5 bases). The CDR3 region is CASRRVGSYEQYF. The CDR3 DNA reads as TGTGCCAGCAGGCGGGTCGGCTCCTACGAGCAGTACTTC.